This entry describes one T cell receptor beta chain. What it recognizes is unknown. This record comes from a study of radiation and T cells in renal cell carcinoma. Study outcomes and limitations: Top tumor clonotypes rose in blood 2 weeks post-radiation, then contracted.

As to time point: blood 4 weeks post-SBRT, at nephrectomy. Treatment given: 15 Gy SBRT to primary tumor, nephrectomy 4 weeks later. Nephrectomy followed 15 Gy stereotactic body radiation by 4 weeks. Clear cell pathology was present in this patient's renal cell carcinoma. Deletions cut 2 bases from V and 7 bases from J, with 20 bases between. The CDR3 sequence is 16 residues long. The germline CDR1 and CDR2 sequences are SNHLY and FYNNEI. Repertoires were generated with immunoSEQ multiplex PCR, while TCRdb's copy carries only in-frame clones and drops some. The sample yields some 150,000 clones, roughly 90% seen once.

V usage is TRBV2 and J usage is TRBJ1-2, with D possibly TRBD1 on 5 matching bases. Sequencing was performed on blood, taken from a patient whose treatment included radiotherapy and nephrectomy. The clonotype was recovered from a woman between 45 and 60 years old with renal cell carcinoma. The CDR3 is CASSELGIGDGAGYTF. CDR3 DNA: TGTGCCAGCAGTGAACTGGGGATAGGGGATGGCGCTGGCTACACCTTC.